One and the same sample provided the 13 T cell receptor beta chains below, sequenced in a study of shared clonotypes between healthy human individuals (dated by TCRdb to the early 2020s). The library relied on the immunoSEQ multiplex PCR assay. TCRdb took over this immuneACCESS table, retaining in-frame rearrangements with V and J assigned. Such tables are incomplete; in checked studies, under half of the missing clones stem from an unresolved V gene, and the remainder is unexplained. For this sample there are approximately 500,000 clones; 81% appear just once. The top ten constitute approximately 11% of the sample. Sequences were obtained from PBMCs. These receptors originate from a woman in her forties in good health. Some clones in this sample may be carry-over from other donors' samples.

The chain has TRBV5-1 and TRBJ2-1, with 8 bases that match TRBD2. Trimming removed 0 bases from V and 0 bases from J; junction bases left unmatched: 8. CDR1 is SGHRS, CDR2 YFSETQ, per germline. This CDR3 is built from 18 residues. The CDR3 here is CASSLALLAVHSYNEQFF. DNA of the CDR3: TGCGCCAGCAGCTTGGCTTTACTAGCGGTCCACTCCTACAATGAGCAGTTCTTC.

The chain employs TRBV7-9 and TRBJ2-5; D possibly corresponds to TRBD1 (6 bases). Trimming removed 4 bases at V and 1 base at J, with 16 bases between. There are 16 residues in the CDR3. CDR1 and CDR2 (germline): SEHNR, FQNEAQ (reference sequence). The CDR3 nucleotides read TGTGCCAGCAGCTCCCTCGGCAGGGGAATCCAAGAGACCCAGTACTTC. This codes for CASSSLGRGIQETQYF.

The gene calls are TRBV10-2 and TRBJ1-5, with D perhaps TRBD1 (5 bases). CDR1 WSHSY and CDR2 SAAADI come from the germline V gene. The CDR3 loop spans 14 amino acids. With 6 bases removed from V and 0 bases from J, the gap between germline ends came to 9 bases. For the CDR3, the DNA is TGCGCCAGCAGGGGGGAGTCTAGCAATCAGCCCCAGCATTTT. Translating gives CASRGESSNQPQHF.

This chain joins TRBV10-2 and TRBJ2-5, with D perhaps matching TRBD2 (6 bases). Trimming took 6 bases from V and 5 from J, leaving 13 bases between them. The CDR3 spans 13 residues. Germline V CDR1 and CDR2: WSHSY, SAAADI. DNA of the CDR3: TGCGCCAGCAGCCCAGCGGGCAGGGAGACCCAGTACTTC. Protein: CASSPAGRETQYF.

The gene calls are TRBV10-3 and TRBJ2-5, with a possible D match to TRBD1 (6 bases). Per the germline V gene, CDR1 is ENHRY and CDR2 is SYGVKD. CDR3 length equals 10 residues. Trimming shortened V by 11 bases and J by 4 bases, and 8 bases separated the two germline ends. CDR3 nucleotide sequence: TGTGCCCCACAGGGAGAGACCCAGTACTTC. Residues: CAPQGETQYF.

The rearrangement uses TRBV6-5 and TRBJ1-2; 7 nucleotides align to TRBD1. The CDR3 has 14 residues. CDR1 and CDR2 from the germline V gene are MNHEY and SVGAGI. The V segment lost 2 bases and the J segment 2 bases; nucleotides outside the gene matches: 2. The CDR3 coding sequence is TGTGCCAGCAGTTACAACAGGGGAAACTATGGCTACACCTTC. This codes for CASSYNRGNYGYTF.

CDR3 amino acids: CASSLDTGTRDTQYF. The CDR3 region has the DNA TGCGCCAGCAGCTTGGACACGGGGACCAGGGATACGCAGTATTTT. The chain links TRBV5-1 to TRBJ2-3; tentatively, D is TRBD1 or TRBD2 (5 bases each). The V and J ends lost 0 bases and 6 bases respectively, with 14 bases between them. The CDR3 is made up of 15 amino acids. Germline lookup yields CDR1 SGHRS and CDR2 YFSETQ.

The chain has TRBV18 and TRBJ2-7; 7 bases agree with TRBD1. CDR1 and CDR2 (germline): KGHSH, LQKENI. J was trimmed by 5 bases and V by 5 bases; bases with no gene match: 6. This CDR3 is 13 amino acids long. Here the CDR3 DNA reads TGTGCCAGCTCAAAGGGGACAGCCAACGAGCAGTACTTC. It translates to CASSKGTANEQYF. Combining the CDR3 with reference TRBV18 and TRBJ2-7 gives the whole variable domain NAGVMQNPRHLVRRRGQEARLRCSPMKGHSHVYWYRQLPEEGLKFMVYLQKENIIDESGMPKERFSAEFPKEGPSILRIQQVVRGDSAAYFCASSKGTANEQYFGPGTRLTVT.

As to this clone: The likely explanation is a read error, given a far larger clone one base away. The chain recombines TRBV30 with TRBJ2-7; 8 bases match TRBD1. In germline, CDR1 is GTSNPN, CDR2 SVGIG (reference sequence). Trimming cost V 0 bases and J 3 bases; bases outside gene matches: 10. The CDR3 covers 16 residues. CDR3 region: CAWSVRWTGKGYEQYF. The CDR3 DNA sequence: TGTGCCTGGAGTGTACGGTGGACAGGGAAAGGCTACGAGCAGTACTTC.

There are many counts of this clone. V is TRBV5-6 and J is TRBJ2-2; D not certain. This CDR3 is 16 amino acids long. Trimming took 1 base from V and 6 from J, leaving 16 bases between them. The germline V gene has CDR1 SGHDT and CDR2 YYEEEE. The CDR3 DNA is TGTGCCAGCAGCTTGCAGGCAGGTAATAGGTCCGGGGAGCTGTTTTTT. It is translated as CASSLQAGNRSGELFF.

The genes are TRBV5-1 and TRBJ2-6, with no clear D. The germline CDR1 and CDR2 sequences are SGHRS and YFSETQ. Trimming removed 1 base from V and 4 bases from J, with 12 bases in between. The CDR3 totals 16 residues. CDR3 DNA: TGCGCCAGCAGCTTGATGTCGACGGCCGGGGCCAACGTCCTGACTTTC. This gives the protein CASSLMSTAGANVLTF.

The chain couples TRBV7-2 to TRBJ2-4; 10 nucleotides agree with TRBD1. The CDR3 runs 19 residues. J was trimmed by 0 bases and V by 5 bases; bases with no gene match: 13. Germline CDR1 and CDR2: SGHTA and FQGNSA. The CDR3 DNA reads TGTGCCAGCAGCCCACGTCCCGGGACAGGGGTTGGAGCCAAAAACATTCAGTACTTC. This sequence encodes CASSPRPGTGVGAKNIQYF.

This clone has only one observation. A far more abundant clone sits one base away, making this likely a read error. This sample includes further DNA sequences coding for the same CDR3. The chain carries TRBV4-1 and TRBJ2-6; D is possibly TRBD1 (5 bases). Germline V lookup: CDR1 MGHRA, CDR2 YSYEKL. The CDR3 has 14 residues. Here the CDR3 DNA reads TGCGCCAGCAGCCAAGATTCTGGGGCTAACGTCCTGACTTTC. It specifies CASSQDSGANVLTF.